Listed here are 5 T cell receptor beta chains from one sample, sequenced in a study of identical twins. TCRdb processed the 5' RACE reads anew with MiXCR; each CDR3 protein has one entry. The repertoire consists of hundreds of thousands of distinct CDR3 sequences, with approximately 7% occurring once and the leading ten covering roughly 3.6%. The sample also formed part of further work on yellow fever vaccine responses in identical twins.

The sequencing input was memory (CD45RO+) T cells sorted from blood. These receptor sequences come from a young woman in good health.

The sample holds many counts of this clonotype. The chain couples TRBV9 to TRBJ2-1; 9 nucleotides agree with TRBD2. With V trimmed by 4 bases and J by 9 bases, 14 bases remained unmatched. This CDR3 is built from 16 residues. Germline V gives CDR1 SGDLS, CDR2 YYNGEE. The CDR3 protein is CASSTSGRLSHAEQFF. CDR3 in DNA: TGTGCCAGCAGCACCAGCGGGAGGTTGTCCCACGCTGAGCAGTTCTTC.

Ten or more counts support this clonotype. The chain combines TRBV3-1 with TRBJ2-2; tentative D call: TRBD2 (6 bases). The CDR3 is made up of 13 amino acids. V dropped 4 bases and J dropped 6 bases, with 9 bases sitting between them. Germline CDR1 LGHDT, CDR2 YNNKEL (reference sequence). CDR3 in DNA: TGTGCCAGCAGCCCTAGGGAGGCCGGGGAGCTGTTTTTT. Amino acid sequence: CASSPREAGELFF.

Ten or more counts support this clonotype. The chain uses TRBV27 and TRBJ1-6; D is unclear. In germline, CDR1 is MNHEY, CDR2 SMNVEV (reference sequence). The CDR3 contains 15 residues. V lost 5 bases to trimming and J lost 4 bases, with 12 bases between them. CDR3 nucleotide sequence: TGTGCCAGCAGTCAGAACTTAGGATATAATTCACCCCTCCACTTT. Protein product: CASSQNLGYNSPLHF.

This clonotype has at least ten counts. The chain recombines TRBV27 with TRBJ2-2, with a weak D call TRBD2 (6 bases). CDR1 and CDR2 from the germline V gene are MNHEY and SMNVEV (reference sequence). V was trimmed by 6 bases and J by 0 bases, leaving 14 bases between them. This CDR3 comprises 16 residues. The CDR3 here is CASRGGTVANTGELFF. CDR3 bases: TGTGCCAGCAGGGGGGGTACCGTTGCGAACACCGGGGAGCTGTTTTTT.

The gene calls are TRBV20-1 and TRBJ2-1, with 9 nucleotides matching TRBD2. Germline assignment: CDR1 DFQATT and CDR2 SNEGSKA (reference sequence). After removal of 2 bases from V and 8 bases from J, the junction contained 4 bases not matched to a gene. The CDR3 extends over 13 amino acids. For the CDR3, the DNA is TGCAGTGCTAGAAAGTTAGCGGGGGATGAGCAGTTCTTC. It yields the protein CSARKLAGDEQFF.